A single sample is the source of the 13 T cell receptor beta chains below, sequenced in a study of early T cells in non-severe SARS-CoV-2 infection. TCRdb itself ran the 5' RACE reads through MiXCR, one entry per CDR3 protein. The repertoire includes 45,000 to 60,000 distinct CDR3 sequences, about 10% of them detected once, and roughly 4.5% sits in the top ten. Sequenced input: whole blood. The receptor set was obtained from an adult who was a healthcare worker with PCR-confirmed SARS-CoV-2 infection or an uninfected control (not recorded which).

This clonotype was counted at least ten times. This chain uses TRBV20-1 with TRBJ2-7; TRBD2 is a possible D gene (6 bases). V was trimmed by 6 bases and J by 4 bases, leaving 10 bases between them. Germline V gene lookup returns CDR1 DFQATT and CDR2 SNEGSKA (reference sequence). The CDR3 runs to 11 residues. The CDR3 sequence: CSAQTSYEQYF. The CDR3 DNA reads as TGCAGTGCCCAGACTAGTTACGAGCAGTACTTC.

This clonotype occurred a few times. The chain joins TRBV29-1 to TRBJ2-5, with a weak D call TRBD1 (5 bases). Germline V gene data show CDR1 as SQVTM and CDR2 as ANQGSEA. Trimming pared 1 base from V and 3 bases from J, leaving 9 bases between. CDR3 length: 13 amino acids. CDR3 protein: CSVEAVGEETQYF. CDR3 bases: TGCAGCGTTGAAGCCGTAGGGGAAGAGACCCAGTACTTC. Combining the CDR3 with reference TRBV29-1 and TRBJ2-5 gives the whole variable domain SAVISQKPSRDICQRGTSLTIQCQVDSQVTMMFWYRQQPGQSLTLIATANQGSEATYESGFVIDKFPISRPNLTFSTLTVSNMSPEDSSIYLCSVEAVGEETQYFGPGTRLLVL.

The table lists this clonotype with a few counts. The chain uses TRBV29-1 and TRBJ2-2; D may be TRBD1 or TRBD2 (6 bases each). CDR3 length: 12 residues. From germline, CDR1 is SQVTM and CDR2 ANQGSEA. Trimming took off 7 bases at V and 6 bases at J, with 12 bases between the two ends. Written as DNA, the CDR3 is TGCAGCGGAGAGGGGGGATCCGGGGAGCTGTTTTTT. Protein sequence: CSGEGGSGELFF.

The CDR3 sequence is CASSRDYNQPQHF. The CDR3 DNA sequence: TGTGCCAGCAGTCGGGATTACAATCAGCCCCAGCATTTT. V usage is TRBV12-3 or TRBV12-4 and J usage is TRBJ1-5; the D is unclear. The CDR3 runs to 13 residues. V lost 5 bases and J 3 bases, leaving 8 bases between the germline ends.

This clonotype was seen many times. The CDR3 loop is CASRQGVYEQYF. DNA for the CDR3: TGTGCCAGCAGACAGGGGGTGTACGAGCAGTACTTC. This rearrangement joins TRBV6-6 to TRBJ2-7; TRBD1 matches at 8 bases. V lost 6 bases, J lost 4 bases, and 2 bases stayed unmatched. Germline V CDR1 and CDR2: MNHNY, SVGAGI (reference sequence). The CDR3 covers 12 residues.

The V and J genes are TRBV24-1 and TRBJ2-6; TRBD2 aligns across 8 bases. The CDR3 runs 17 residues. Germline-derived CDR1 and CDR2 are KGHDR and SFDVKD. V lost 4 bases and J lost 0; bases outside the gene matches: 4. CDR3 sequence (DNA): TGTGCCACCAGTGAGACGGGGGGGACCTCTGGGGCCAACGTCCTGACTTTC. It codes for CATSETGGTSGANVLTF.

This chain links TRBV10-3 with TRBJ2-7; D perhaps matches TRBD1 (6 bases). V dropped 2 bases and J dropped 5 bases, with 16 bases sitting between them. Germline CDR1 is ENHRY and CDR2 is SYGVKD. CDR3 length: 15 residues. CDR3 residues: CAISERDTQIHEQYF. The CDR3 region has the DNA TGTGCCATCAGTGAGAGGGACACCCAGATCCACGAGCAGTACTTC.

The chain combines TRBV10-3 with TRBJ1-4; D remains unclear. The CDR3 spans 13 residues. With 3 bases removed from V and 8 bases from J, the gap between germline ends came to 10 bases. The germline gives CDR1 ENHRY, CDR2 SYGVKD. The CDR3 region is CAISDQPGEKLFF. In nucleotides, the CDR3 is TGTGCCATCAGTGACCAGCCTGGGGAAAAACTGTTTTTT.

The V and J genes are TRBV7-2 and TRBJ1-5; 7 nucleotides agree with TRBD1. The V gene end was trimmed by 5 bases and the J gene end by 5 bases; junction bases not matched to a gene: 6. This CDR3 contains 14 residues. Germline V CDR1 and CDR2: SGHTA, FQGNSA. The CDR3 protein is CASSPDRADQPQHF. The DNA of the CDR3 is TGTGCCAGCAGCCCAGACAGGGCGGATCAGCCCCAGCATTTT.

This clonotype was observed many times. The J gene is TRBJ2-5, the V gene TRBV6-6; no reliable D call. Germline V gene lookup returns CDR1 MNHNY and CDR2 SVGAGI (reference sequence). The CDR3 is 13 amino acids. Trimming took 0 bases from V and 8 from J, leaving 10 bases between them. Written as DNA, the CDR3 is TGTGCCAGCAGTTACTCCGAGTGGATAACCCAGTACTTC. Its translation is CASSYSEWITQYF.

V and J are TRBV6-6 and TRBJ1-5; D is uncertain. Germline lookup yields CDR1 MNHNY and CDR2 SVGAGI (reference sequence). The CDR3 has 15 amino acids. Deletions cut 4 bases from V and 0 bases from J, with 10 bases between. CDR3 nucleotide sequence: TGTGCCAGCAGTTTTACAGACATTAGCAATCAGCCCCAGCATTTT. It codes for CASSFTDISNQPQHF.

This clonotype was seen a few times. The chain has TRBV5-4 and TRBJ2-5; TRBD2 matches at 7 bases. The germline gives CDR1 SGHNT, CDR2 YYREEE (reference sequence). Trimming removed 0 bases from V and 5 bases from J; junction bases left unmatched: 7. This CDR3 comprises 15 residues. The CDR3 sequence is CASSLGSGIFETQYF. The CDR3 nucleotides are TGTGCCAGCAGCTTGGGAAGCGGGATTTTCGAGACCCAGTACTTC.

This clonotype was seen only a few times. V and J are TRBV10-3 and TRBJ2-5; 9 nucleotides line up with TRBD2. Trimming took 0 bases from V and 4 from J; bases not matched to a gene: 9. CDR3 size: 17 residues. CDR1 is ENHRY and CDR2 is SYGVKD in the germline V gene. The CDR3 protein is CAISESTAGGPAETQYF. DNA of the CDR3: TGTGCCATCAGTGAGTCGACTGCGGGGGGGCCGGCAGAGACCCAGTACTTC.